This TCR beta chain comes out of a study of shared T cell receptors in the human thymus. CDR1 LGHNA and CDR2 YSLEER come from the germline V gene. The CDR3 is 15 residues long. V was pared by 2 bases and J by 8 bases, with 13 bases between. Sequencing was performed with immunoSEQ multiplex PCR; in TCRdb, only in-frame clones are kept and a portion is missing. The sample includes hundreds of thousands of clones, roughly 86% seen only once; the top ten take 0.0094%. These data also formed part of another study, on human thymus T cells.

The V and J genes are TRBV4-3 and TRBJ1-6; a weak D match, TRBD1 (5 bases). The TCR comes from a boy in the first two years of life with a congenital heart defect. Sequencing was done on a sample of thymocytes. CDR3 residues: CASSQSRERDSPLHF. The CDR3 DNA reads TGCGCCAGCAGCCAATCCAGGGAACGGGATTCACCCCTCCACTTT.